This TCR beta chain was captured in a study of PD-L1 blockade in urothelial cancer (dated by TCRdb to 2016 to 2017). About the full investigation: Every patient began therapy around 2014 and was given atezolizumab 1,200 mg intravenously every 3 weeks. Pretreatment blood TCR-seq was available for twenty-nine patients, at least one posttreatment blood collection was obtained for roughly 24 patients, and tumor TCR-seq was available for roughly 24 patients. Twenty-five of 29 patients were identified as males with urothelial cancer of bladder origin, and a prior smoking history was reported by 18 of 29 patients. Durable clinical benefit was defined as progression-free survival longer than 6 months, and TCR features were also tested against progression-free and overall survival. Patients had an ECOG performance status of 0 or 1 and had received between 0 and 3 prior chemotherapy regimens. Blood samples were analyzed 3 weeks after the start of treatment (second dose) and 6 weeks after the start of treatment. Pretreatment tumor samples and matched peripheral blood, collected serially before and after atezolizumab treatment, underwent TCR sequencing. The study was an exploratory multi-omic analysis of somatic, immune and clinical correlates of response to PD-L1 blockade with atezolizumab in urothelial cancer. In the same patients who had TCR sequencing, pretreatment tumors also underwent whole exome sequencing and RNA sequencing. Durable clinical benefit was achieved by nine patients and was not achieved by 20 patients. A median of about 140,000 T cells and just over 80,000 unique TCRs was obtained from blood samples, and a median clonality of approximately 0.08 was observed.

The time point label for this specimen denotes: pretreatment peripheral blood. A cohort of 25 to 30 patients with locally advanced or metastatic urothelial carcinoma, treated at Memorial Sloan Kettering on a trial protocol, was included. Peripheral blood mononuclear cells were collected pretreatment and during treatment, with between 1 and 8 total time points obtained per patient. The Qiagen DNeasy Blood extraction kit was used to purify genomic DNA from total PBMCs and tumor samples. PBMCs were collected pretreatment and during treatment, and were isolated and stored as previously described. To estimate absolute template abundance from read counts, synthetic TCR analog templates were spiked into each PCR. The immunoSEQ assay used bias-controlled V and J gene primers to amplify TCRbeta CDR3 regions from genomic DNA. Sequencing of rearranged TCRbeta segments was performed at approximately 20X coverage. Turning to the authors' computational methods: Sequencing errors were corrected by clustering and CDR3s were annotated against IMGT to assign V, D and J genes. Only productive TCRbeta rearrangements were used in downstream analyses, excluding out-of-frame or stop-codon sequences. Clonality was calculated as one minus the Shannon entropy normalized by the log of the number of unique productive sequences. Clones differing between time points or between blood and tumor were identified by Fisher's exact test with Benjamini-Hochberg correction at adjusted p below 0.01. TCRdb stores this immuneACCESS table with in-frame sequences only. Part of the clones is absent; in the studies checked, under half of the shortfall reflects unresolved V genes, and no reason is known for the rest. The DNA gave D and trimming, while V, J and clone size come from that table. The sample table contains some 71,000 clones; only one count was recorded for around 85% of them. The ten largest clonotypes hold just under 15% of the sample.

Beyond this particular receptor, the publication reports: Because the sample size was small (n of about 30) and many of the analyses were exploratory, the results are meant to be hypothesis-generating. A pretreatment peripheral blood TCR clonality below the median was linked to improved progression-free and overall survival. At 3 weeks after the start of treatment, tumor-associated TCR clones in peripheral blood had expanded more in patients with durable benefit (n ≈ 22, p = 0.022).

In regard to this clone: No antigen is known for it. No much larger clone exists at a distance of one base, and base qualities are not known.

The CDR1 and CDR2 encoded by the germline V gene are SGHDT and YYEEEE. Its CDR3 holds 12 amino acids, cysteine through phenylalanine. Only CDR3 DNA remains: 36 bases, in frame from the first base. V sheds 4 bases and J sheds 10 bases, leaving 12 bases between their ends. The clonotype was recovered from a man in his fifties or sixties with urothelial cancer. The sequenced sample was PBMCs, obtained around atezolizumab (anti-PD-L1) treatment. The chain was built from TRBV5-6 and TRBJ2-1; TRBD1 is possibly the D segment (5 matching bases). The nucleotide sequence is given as TGTGCCAGCAGCCGCACCAGGACAGAGCAGTTCTTC. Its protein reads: CASSRTRTEQFF.